The next 6 T cell receptor beta chains were all read from a single sample in a study of breast tumors, draining lymph nodes, adjacent tissues. MiXCR was run by TCRdb on the multiplex PCR reads, yielding one entry per CDR3 protein. Of about 230,000 distinct CDR3 sequences listed, about 32% are singletons. Breast cancer patients provided tissue from their axillary draining lymph nodes. Sequencing was performed on axillary lymph node tissue. These receptors originate from a female donor with breast cancer. Some clones in this sample may be carry-over from other donors' samples.

The chain is built from TRBV5-1 and TRBJ1-2; D may be TRBD1 (5 bases). Per the germline V gene, CDR1 is SGHRS and CDR2 is YFSETQ. V was pared by 0 bases and J by 4 bases, with 10 bases between. The CDR3 is made up of 14 amino acids. This chain's CDR3 is CASSLGGTIYGYTF. In nucleotides, the CDR3 is TGCGCCAGCAGCTTGGGGGGGACCATCTATGGCTACACCTTC.

The chain has TRBV4-1 and TRBJ1-1; D gene ambiguous. V gave up 4 bases and J gave up 2 bases, with 11 bases separating them. The CDR3 runs 14 residues. Germline V CDR1 and CDR2: MGHRA, YSYEKL. This CDR3 is CASSLVGPNTEAFF. Written as DNA, the CDR3 is TGCGCCAGCAGCCTCGTGGGCCCCAACACTGAAGCTTTCTTT.

As for this clonotype: A much larger clone lies one base from this, so it may be a read error. The CDR3 ends on some other residue instead of the conserved phenylalanine or tryptophan, so this is likely a read error. The genes are TRBV30 and TRBJ1-2; D remains ambiguous. Germline-derived CDR1 and CDR2 are GTSNPN and SVGIG (reference sequence). The CDR3 has 16 residues. With 5 bases removed from V and 4 bases from J, the gap between germline ends came to 23 bases. Here the CDR3 DNA reads TGTGCCTGGGGTACCGCCGGGAGGGAGTTTGCCTATGGCTACACCCTC. Its protein product is CAWGTAGREFAYGYTL.

The sample holds many counts of this clonotype. Germline and junction disagree at one end, which may indicate a read error. This chain connects TRBV18 to TRBJ2-3; the D call may be TRBD1 or TRBD2 (5 bases each). CDR3 length: 11 residues. The germline gives CDR1 KGHSH, CDR2 LQKENI. CDR3 coding DNA: TGTGCCAGCTCACCAAGGGACGAGCTCGATTTT. Translating it yields CASSPRDELDF.

There are many counts of this clonotype. This sequence joins TRBV30 and TRBJ1-2; D is unclear. The V end lost 3 bases, the J end lost 8 bases, and 19 bases lay between the germline ends. The CDR3 spans 14 residues. CDR1 is GTSNPN and CDR2 is SVGIG in the germline V gene (reference sequence). The CDR3 bases are TGTGCCTGGAGGGCCGCGGCCGTCTGGGGAGGCTACACCTTC. This gives the protein CAWRAAAVWGGYTF.

This clonotype came up a few times. This chain joins TRBV28 and TRBJ1-5; D ambiguous. The CDR3 length is 14 residues. Germline CDR1 and CDR2: MDHEN and SYDVKM. As DNA, the CDR3 is TGTGCTACGGGAGAGCAGAGCTACAATCAGCCCCAGCATTTT. This sequence encodes CATGEQSYNQPQHF.